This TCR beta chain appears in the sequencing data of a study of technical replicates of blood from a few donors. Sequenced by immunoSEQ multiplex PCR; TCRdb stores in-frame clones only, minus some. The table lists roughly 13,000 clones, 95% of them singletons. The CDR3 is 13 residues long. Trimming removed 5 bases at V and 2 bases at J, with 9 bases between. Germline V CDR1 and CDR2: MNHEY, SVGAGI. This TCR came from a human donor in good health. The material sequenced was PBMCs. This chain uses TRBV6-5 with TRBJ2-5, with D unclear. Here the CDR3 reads CASSAYVQETQYF. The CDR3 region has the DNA TGTGCCAGCAGTGCCTATGTACAAGAGACCCAGTACTTC.